Shown below are 8 T cell receptor beta chains from a single sample sequenced in a study of cytomegalovirus exposure and HLA in healthy donors. Here immunoSEQ multiplex PCR was the method, and the copy in TCRdb shows in-frame clones only, minus some. This sample has roughly 60,000 clones, with 90% to 95% found just once. Material for sequencing was PBMCs. The receptor set was obtained from a woman under 30 in good health and CMV-seropositive.

The gene calls are TRBV28 and TRBJ2-5; D unclear. Trimming pared 6 bases from V and 3 bases from J, leaving 8 bases between. The germline V gene encodes CDR1 MDHEN and CDR2 SYDVKM. The CDR3 has 12 residues. The chain's CDR3 is CASSGSKETQYF. DNA for the CDR3: TGTGCCAGCAGCGGTTCTAAAGAGACCCAGTACTTC.

J is TRBJ2-3 and V is TRBV27; D not resolved. CDR1 and CDR2 from the germline V gene are MNHEY and SMNVEV (reference sequence). CDR3 length: 14 amino acids. Trimming took 5 bases from V and 1 from J, leaving 10 bases between them. This CDR3 reads CASSTRKRTDTQYF. CDR3 nucleotides: TGTGCCAGCAGTACGAGAAAACGCACAGATACGCAGTATTTT.

The chain's CDR3 is CASSDMTGGDEQYF. In nucleotides, the CDR3 is TGCGCCAGCAGCGACATGACAGGGGGCGACGAGCAGTACTTC. This chain joins TRBV4-1 and TRBJ2-7; 10 nucleotides align to TRBD1. The CDR3 sequence is 14 residues long. The ends lost 5 bases at V and 5 bases at J; junction bases unmatched: 6. Per germline, CDR1 MGHRA and CDR2 YSYEKL.

This sequence joins TRBV5-4 and TRBJ2-1; 7 bases align to TRBD2. CDR1 is SGHNT and CDR2 is YYREEE in the germline V gene (reference sequence). The CDR3 is 14 amino acids. V gave up 4 bases and J gave up 3 bases; unmatched junction bases: 4. The CDR3 region is CASSLPGGYNEQFF. CDR3 nucleotide sequence: TGTGCCAGCAGCCTTCCGGGAGGCTACAATGAGCAGTTCTTC.

The rearrangement joins TRBV15 to TRBJ2-3; maybe TRBD2 (6 bases). CDR3 size: 14 residues. V was pared by 5 bases and J by 14 bases, with 23 bases between. The germline V gene encodes CDR1 LNHNV and CDR2 YYDKDF (reference sequence). The CDR3 coding sequence is TGTGCCACCAGCCTACGGACTAATCAGCGGTCGATGTATTTT. Protein product: CATSLRTNQRSMYF.

The chain recombines TRBV9 with TRBJ2-2; 9 nucleotides agree with TRBD1. The CDR3 is 15 residues long. Germline CDR1 reads SGDLS; CDR2 reads YYNGEE. The V segment lost 3 bases and the J segment 4 bases; nucleotides outside the gene matches: 4. CDR3 region: CASSAPGQGTGELFF. CDR3 bases: TGTGCCAGCAGCGCTCCGGGACAGGGCACCGGGGAGCTGTTTTTT.

The gene calls are TRBV9 and TRBJ1-1; D may be TRBD1 (6 bases). Germline V gene lookup returns CDR1 SGDLS and CDR2 YYNGEE. The CDR3 runs to 15 residues. The ends were cut back, 0 bases at V and 3 bases at J, with 12 bases in the middle. The CDR3 region is CASSVAGGLDTEAFF. In DNA form, the CDR3 reads TGTGCCAGCAGCGTAGCCGGGGGGCTGGACACTGAAGCTTTCTTT. The whole variable domain, remainder taken from reference TRBV9 and TRBJ1-1, is DSGVTQTPKHLITATGQRVTLRCSPRSGDLSVYWYQQSLDQGLQFLIQYYNGEERAKGNILERFSAQQFPDLHSELNLSSLELGDSALYFCASSVAGGLDTEAFFGQGTRLTVV.

The chain employs TRBV6-4 and TRBJ2-3; TRBD1 matches at 9 bases. Germline CDR1 MRHNA, CDR2 SNTAGT. V trimming: 2 bases; J trimming: 5 bases; junction bases outside the gene matches: 8. This CDR3 spans 16 amino acids. Here the CDR3 reads CASSDKPGQGGDTQYF. CDR3 coding DNA: TGTGCCAGCAGTGACAAACCGGGACAGGGAGGAGATACGCAGTATTTT.